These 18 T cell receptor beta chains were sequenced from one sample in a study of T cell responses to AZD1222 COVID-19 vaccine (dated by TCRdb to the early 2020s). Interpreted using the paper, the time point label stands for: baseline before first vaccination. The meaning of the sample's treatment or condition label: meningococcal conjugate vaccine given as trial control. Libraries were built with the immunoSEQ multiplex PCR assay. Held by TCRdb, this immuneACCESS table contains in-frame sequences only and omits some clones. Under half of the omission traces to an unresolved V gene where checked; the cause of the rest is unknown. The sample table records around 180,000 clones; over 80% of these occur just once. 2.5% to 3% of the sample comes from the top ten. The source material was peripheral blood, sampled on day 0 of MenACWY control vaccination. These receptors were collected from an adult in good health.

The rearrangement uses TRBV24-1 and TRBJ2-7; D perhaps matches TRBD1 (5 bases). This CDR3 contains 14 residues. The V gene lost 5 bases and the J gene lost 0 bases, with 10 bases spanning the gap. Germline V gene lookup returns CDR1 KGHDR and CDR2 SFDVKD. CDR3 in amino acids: CATSATAFSYEQYF. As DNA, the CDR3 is TGTGCCACCAGTGCGACAGCCTTCTCCTACGAGCAGTACTTC.

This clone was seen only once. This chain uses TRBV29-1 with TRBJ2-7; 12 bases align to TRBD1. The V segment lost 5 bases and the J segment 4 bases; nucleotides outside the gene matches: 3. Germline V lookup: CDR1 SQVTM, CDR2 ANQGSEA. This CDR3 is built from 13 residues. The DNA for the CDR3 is TGCAGCGTTATGGGACAGGGGGCTTACGAGCAGTACTTC. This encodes CSVMGQGAYEQYF.

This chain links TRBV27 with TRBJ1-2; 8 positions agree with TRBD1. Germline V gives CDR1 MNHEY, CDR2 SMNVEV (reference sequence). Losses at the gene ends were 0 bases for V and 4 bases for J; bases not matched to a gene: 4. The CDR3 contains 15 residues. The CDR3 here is CASSLSRQGTYGYTF. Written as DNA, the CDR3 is TGTGCCAGCAGTTTATCTCGACAGGGGACCTATGGCTACACCTTC.

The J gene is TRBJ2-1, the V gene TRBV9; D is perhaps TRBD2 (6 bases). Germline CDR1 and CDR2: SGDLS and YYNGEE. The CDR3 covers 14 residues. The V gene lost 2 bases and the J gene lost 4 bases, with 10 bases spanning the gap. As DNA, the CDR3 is TGTGCCAGCAGCGTCGGGAGTCTGTACAATGAGCAGTTCTTC. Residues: CASSVGSLYNEQFF.

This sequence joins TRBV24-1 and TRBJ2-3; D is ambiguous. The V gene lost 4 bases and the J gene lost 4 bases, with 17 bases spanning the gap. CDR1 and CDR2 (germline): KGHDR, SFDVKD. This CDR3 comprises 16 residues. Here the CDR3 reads CATSDPDTHPPDTQYF. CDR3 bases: TGTGCCACCAGTGACCCAGACACCCACCCACCAGATACGCAGTATTTT.

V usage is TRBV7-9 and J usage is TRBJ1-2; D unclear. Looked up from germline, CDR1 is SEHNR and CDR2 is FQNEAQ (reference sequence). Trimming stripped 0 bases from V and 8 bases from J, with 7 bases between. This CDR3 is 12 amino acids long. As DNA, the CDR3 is TGTGCCAGCAGCTTAGCCTGGGGAGGCTACACCTTC. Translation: CASSLAWGGYTF.

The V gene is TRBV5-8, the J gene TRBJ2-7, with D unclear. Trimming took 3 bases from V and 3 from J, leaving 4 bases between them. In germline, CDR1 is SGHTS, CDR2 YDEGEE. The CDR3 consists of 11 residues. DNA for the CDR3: TGTGCCAGCAGCTCCTACTACGAGCAGTACTTC. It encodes CASSSYYEQYF.

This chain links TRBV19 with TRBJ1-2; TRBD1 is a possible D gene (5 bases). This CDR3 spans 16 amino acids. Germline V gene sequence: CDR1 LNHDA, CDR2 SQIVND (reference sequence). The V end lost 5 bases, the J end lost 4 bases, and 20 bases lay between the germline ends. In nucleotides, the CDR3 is TGTGCCAGTAGTCCGAGCCTGGACATCACCCTCTATGGCTACACCTTC. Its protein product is CASSPSLDITLYGYTF.

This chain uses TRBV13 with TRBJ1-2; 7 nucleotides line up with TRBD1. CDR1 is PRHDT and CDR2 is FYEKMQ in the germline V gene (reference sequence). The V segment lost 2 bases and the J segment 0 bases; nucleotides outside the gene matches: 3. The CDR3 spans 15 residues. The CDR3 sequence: CASSLNTGANYGYTF. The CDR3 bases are TGTGCCAGCAGCTTAAATACAGGGGCTAACTATGGCTACACCTTC.

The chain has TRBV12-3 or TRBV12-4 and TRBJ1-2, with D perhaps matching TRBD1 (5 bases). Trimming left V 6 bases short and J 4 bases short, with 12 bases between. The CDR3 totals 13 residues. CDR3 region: CASSLGPSYGYTF. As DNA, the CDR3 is TGTGCCAGCAGCCTGGGGCCCTCCTATGGCTACACCTTC.

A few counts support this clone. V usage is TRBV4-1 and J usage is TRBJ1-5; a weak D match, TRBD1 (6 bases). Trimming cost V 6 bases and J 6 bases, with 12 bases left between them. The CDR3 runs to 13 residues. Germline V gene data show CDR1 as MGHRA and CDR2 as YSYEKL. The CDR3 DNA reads TGCGCCAGCAGTCCTACAGGGTTTCAGCCCCAGCATTTT. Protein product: CASSPTGFQPQHF.

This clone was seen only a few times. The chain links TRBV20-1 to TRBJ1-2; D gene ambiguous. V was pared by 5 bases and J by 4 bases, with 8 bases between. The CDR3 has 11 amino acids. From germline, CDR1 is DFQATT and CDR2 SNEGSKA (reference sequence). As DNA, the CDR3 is TGCAGTGCTGCCCGGCCCTATGGCTACACCTTC. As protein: CSAARPYGYTF.

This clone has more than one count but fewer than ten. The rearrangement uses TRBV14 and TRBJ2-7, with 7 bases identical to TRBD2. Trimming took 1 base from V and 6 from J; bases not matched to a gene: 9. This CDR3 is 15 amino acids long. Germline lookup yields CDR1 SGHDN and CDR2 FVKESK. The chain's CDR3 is CASSQVRGLPGEQYF. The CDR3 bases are TGTGCCAGCAGCCAAGTTCGGGGACTACCGGGCGAGCAGTACTTC. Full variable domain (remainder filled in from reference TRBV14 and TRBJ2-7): EAGVTQFPSHSVIEKGQTVTLRCDPISGHDNLYWYRRVMGKEIKFLLHFVKESKQDESGMPNNRFLAERTGGTYSTLKVQPAELEDSGVYFCASSQVRGLPGEQYFGPGTRLTVT.

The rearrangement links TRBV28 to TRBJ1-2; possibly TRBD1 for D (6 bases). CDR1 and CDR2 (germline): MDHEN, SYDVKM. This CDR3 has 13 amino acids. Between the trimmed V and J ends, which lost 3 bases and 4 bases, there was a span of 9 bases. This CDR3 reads CASSFGQSYGYTF. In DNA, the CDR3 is TGTGCCAGCAGTTTCGGACAGAGCTATGGCTACACCTTC.

CDR3 sequence reads: CASSEPERYGYTF. CDR3 nucleotides: TGTGCCAGCAGTGAACCAGAACGCTATGGCTACACCTTC. The chain joins TRBV6-1 to TRBJ1-2; the D is unclear. CDR3 size: 13 residues. The V gene's germline CDR1 is MNHNS and CDR2 SASEGT. Trimming took off 2 bases at V and 4 bases at J, with 8 bases between the two ends.

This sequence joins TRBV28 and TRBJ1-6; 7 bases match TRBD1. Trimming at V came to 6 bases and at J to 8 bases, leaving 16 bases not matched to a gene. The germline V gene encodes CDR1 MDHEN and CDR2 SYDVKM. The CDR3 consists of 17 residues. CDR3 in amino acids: CASRLMGSRGSDSPLHF. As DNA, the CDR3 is TGTGCCAGCAGACTTATGGGGAGCAGGGGGTCGGATTCACCCCTCCACTTT.

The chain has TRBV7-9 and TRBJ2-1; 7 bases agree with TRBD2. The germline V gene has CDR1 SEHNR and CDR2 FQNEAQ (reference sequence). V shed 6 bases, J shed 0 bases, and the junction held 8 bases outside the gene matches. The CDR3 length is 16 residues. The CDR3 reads CASRKTSASSYNEQFF. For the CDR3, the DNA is TGTGCCAGCAGAAAAACTAGCGCTAGCTCCTACAATGAGCAGTTCTTC.

CDR3 nucleotide sequence: TGCAGTGCTAGAGATCTCGACAGCTACACCTTC. It codes for CSARDLDSYTF. V is TRBV20-1 and J is TRBJ1-2; no firm D call. V shed 0 bases and J shed 9 bases, with 8 bases lying between them. Germline V gives CDR1 DFQATT, CDR2 SNEGSKA (reference sequence). The CDR3 spans 11 residues.